One and the same sample provided the 11 T cell receptor beta chains below, sequenced in a study of T cells in Graves' hyperthyroidism and ophthalmopathy. TCR beta CDR3 regions were amplified from RNA transcripts. First-round RT-PCR of the TCR CDR3 relied on the HTBI primer set. TCRdb fed the multiplex PCR reads into MiXCR, producing one record per CDR3 protein. The table shows a few hundred thousand distinct CDR3 sequences, with over 13% occurring only once. Sequenced: blood. All receptors come from a woman aged 18-29 years with Graves' hyperthyroidism.

Ten or more counts support this clonotype. This sequence joins TRBV12-3 or TRBV12-4 and TRBJ1-1, with TRBD1 as a possible D gene (6 bases). The CDR3 is 14 amino acids. Trimming stripped 2 bases from V and 9 bases from J, with 16 bases between. Here the CDR3 reads CASSLSGGDIQAFF. The CDR3 bases are TGTGCCAGCAGTTTATCGGGGGGGGACATCCAAGCTTTCTTT.

The V and J genes are TRBV7-9 and TRBJ2-1; TRBD2 aligns across 8 bases. The CDR3 spans 13 residues. The ends lost 7 bases at V and 9 bases at J; junction bases unmatched: 8. CDR1 is SEHNR, CDR2 FQNEAQ, per germline (reference sequence). CDR3 nucleotide sequence: TGTGCCAGCACCGATCCACGGGAGGGTGAGCAGTTCTTC. It codes for CASTDPREGEQFF.

This clonotype was recorded many times. This CDR3 reads CATSDPAPGRNEQFF. In DNA, the CDR3 is TGTGCCACCAGTGATCCGGCACCAGGGCGCAATGAGCAGTTCTTC. The chain carries TRBV24-1 and TRBJ2-1; perhaps TRBD1 as D (5 bases). The germline V gene encodes CDR1 KGHDR and CDR2 SFDVKD. Trimming took off 3 bases at V and 6 bases at J, with 14 bases between the two ends. The CDR3 has 15 amino acids.

V and J are TRBV13 and TRBJ2-1; D is unclear. Germline loops: CDR1 PRHDT, CDR2 FYEKMQ (reference sequence). V lost 5 bases and J 1 base, leaving 15 bases between the germline ends. The CDR3 extends over 16 amino acids. CDR3 residues: CASSLLGSPSYNEQFF. In nucleotides, the CDR3 is TGTGCCAGCAGCCTCCTGGGGTCCCCATCCTACAATGAGCAGTTCTTC.

This clonotype was seen repeatedly, ten times or more. The chain joins TRBV7-2 to TRBJ1-1, with unresolved D. Germline V gene sequence: CDR1 SGHTA, CDR2 FQGNSA. There are 14 residues in the CDR3. Trimming cost V 4 bases and J 4 bases, with 13 bases left between them. CDR3 nucleotide sequence: TGTGCCAGCAGCTCCGCGGGAAGGTTCACTGAAGCTTTCTTT. Amino acid sequence: CASSSAGRFTEAFF.

This clonotype occurred a few times. The genes are TRBV4-1 and TRBJ1-1, with a weak D call TRBD1 (5 bases). Germline values: CDR1 MGHRA, CDR2 YSYEKL. V was pared by 1 base and J by 4 bases, with 10 bases between. CDR3 length equals 14 residues. The CDR3 sequence: CASSQASTGTEAFF. CDR3 nucleotide sequence: TGCGCCAGCAGCCAAGCGAGTACAGGCACTGAAGCTTTCTTT.

This clonotype appeared a few times. V and J are TRBV5-1 and TRBJ2-4; 8 nucleotides align to TRBD1. Germline lookup yields CDR1 SGHRS and CDR2 YFSETQ. There are 16 residues in the CDR3. J lost 6 bases, V lost 0 bases, and 8 bases had no gene match. The DNA for the CDR3 is TGCGCCAGCAGCTTGGGGGCAGGGGGCGTAGGAAACATTCAGTACTTC. This translates into CASSLGAGGVGNIQYF.

V usage is TRBV27 and J usage is TRBJ2-7, with TRBD2 matching over 14 bases. Germline lookup yields CDR1 MNHEY and CDR2 SMNVEV (reference sequence). V lost 8 bases and J lost 2; bases outside the gene matches: 8. The CDR3 spans 16 residues. In DNA form, the CDR3 reads TGTGCCAGCGGGGGGACTAGCGGGAGTCAGGCCTACGAGCAGTACGTC. This gives the protein CASGGTSGSQAYEQYV.

The rearrangement joins TRBV30 to TRBJ2-6; D is ambiguous. V was trimmed by 0 bases and J by 0 bases, leaving 9 bases between them. The CDR3 sequence is 16 residues long. The germline gives CDR1 GTSNPN, CDR2 SVGIG (reference sequence). CDR3 amino acids: CAWSVGVHSGANVLTF. Here the CDR3 DNA reads TGTGCCTGGAGTGTAGGAGTGCACTCTGGGGCCAACGTCCTGACTTTC.

In its sample, this clonotype was seen many times. The CDR3 DNA sequence: TGTGCCAGCAGTGAAGGGGGCTACCTAGCCCCCAATCAGCCCCAGCATTTT. The encoded protein is CASSEGGYLAPNQPQHF. This chain links TRBV6-1 with TRBJ1-5; the D gene is possibly TRBD1 (5 bases). The V end was cut by 1 base, the J end by 3 bases, with 16 bases between. Germline-derived CDR1 and CDR2 are MNHNS and SASEGT. The CDR3 consists of 17 residues.

The J gene is TRBJ1-6, the V gene TRBV20-1; D is unclear. V shed 6 bases and J shed 7 bases, with 13 bases lying between them. CDR3 size: 13 residues. Looked up from germline, CDR1 is DFQATT and CDR2 is SNEGSKA (reference sequence). CDR3 region: CSATTAQNSPLHF. CDR3 coding DNA: TGCAGTGCAACTACAGCACAGAATTCACCCCTCCACTTT.